A single sample gave rise to the 25 T cell receptor beta chains below, sequenced in a study of blood T cell repertoires in COVID-19. Profiling relied on immunoSEQ multiplex PCR, and the TCRdb table lists in-frame clones only, not all of them. The data show under 85,000 clones, 86% seen once. Sequencing used peripheral blood. The receptors come from a man older than 75 in a cohort sampled during active COVID-19.

This chain connects TRBV5-1 to TRBJ1-4; a weak D match, TRBD1 (6 bases). The CDR3 runs to 14 residues. CDR1 SGHRS and CDR2 YFSETQ come from the germline V gene. V was shortened by 5 bases and J by 3 bases, with 11 bases between the two germline ends. Here the CDR3 reads CASSTGTPNEKLFF. CDR3 nucleotides: TGCGCCAGCAGTACAGGGACCCCTAATGAAAAACTGTTTTTT.

The gene calls are TRBV7-8 and TRBJ1-6; no reliable D call. CDR1 SGHVS and CDR2 FQNEAQ come from the germline V gene. V lost 3 bases and J 4 bases, leaving 7 bases between the germline ends. CDR3 length: 14 residues. The CDR3 DNA sequence: TGTGCCAGCAGCTTTGGCCAGTATAATTCACCCCTCCACTTT. Its protein is CASSFGQYNSPLHF.

This CDR3 reads CASRPPGLAVNQTQYF. CDR3 bases: TGTGCCAGCAGACCCCCGGGACTAGCGGTGAATCAGACCCAGTACTTC. The rearrangement links TRBV7-2 to TRBJ2-5, with 11 bases identical to TRBD2. The V gene end was trimmed by 6 bases and the J gene end by 6 bases; junction bases not matched to a gene: 12. CDR3 length: 16 amino acids. CDR1 is SGHTA and CDR2 is FQGNSA in the germline V gene.

The CDR3 loop is CASSPGGTAETQYF. In DNA, the CDR3 is TGTGCCAGCAGCCCCGGCGGGACAGCGGAGACCCAGTACTTC. V gene TRBV5-4 combines with J gene TRBJ2-5; a possible D gene is TRBD1 (7 bases). This CDR3 is 14 amino acids long. CDR1 and CDR2 (germline): SGHNT, YYREEE (reference sequence). V shed 4 bases and J shed 5 bases, with 15 bases lying between them.

The V gene is TRBV28, the J gene TRBJ2-5; 7 bases match TRBD1. Germline V gene sequence: CDR1 MDHEN, CDR2 SYDVKM. This CDR3 has 16 residues. With V trimmed by 2 bases and J by 4 bases, 10 bases remained unmatched. The CDR3 DNA reads as TGTGCCAGCAGTTTAAGGGGGCGCAGAGATCGAGAGACCCAGTACTTC. Translated, it gives CASSLRGRRDRETQYF.

The rearrangement joins TRBV19 to TRBJ2-3; D is possibly TRBD1 (5 bases). The germline gives CDR1 LNHDA, CDR2 SQIVND (reference sequence). This CDR3 comprises 13 residues. V was cut by 4 bases and J by 5 bases, with 10 bases left in between. CDR3 protein: CASSKGWGDTQYF. The CDR3 DNA reads TGTGCCAGTAGTAAGGGGTGGGGAGATACGCAGTATTTT.

This chain connects TRBV24-1 to TRBJ2-4, with D possibly matching TRBD1 (6 bases). The CDR3 consists of 13 residues. Trimming took 4 bases from V and 6 from J, leaving 9 bases between them. The V gene's germline CDR1 is KGHDR and CDR2 SFDVKD. The CDR3 loop is CATSEADRNIQYF. The CDR3 DNA is TGTGCCACCAGTGAGGCGGACAGAAACATTCAGTACTTC.

The gene calls are TRBV5-1 and TRBJ1-1; no reliable D call. The CDR3 is 14 amino acids. V shed 0 bases and J shed 4 bases, with 10 bases lying between them. Germline V gene lookup returns CDR1 SGHRS and CDR2 YFSETQ. CDR3 sequence reads: CASSLGTGFTEAFF. For the CDR3, the DNA is TGCGCCAGCAGCTTGGGGACGGGATTCACTGAAGCTTTCTTT.

V gene TRBV10-3 combines with J gene TRBJ2-2; D not certain. The CDR3 contains 15 residues. Germline V gene lookup returns CDR1 ENHRY and CDR2 SYGVKD. The V end was cut by 1 base, the J end by 2 bases, with 8 bases between. This CDR3 reads CAISEFPSNTGELFF. In DNA, the CDR3 is TGTGCCATCAGTGAGTTTCCGAGTAACACCGGGGAGCTGTTTTTT.

This chain joins TRBV18 and TRBJ2-3, with 7 bases lining up with TRBD1. The germline V gene has CDR1 KGHSH and CDR2 LQKENI. This CDR3 contains 16 residues. Losses at the gene ends were 6 bases for V and 4 bases for J; bases not matched to a gene: 13. The CDR3 DNA reads as TGTGCCAGCTCTTTCGAGACAGGGCCCCTGGCAGATACGCAGTATTTT. Translated: CASSFETGPLADTQYF.

The V call is TRBV7-9, the J call TRBJ2-5, with a weak D call TRBD2 (7 bases). CDR3 length: 16 residues. V gave up 1 base and J gave up 4 bases, with 16 bases separating them. Germline V gene data show CDR1 as SEHNR and CDR2 as FQNEAQ (reference sequence). The CDR3 loop reads CASSLDRRGRRETQYF. The CDR3 coding sequence is TGTGCCAGCAGCTTAGATCGGCGGGGGCGCCGAGAGACCCAGTACTTC. Full variable domain (remainder filled in from reference TRBV7-9 and TRBJ2-5): DTGVSQNPRHKITKRGQNVTFRCDPISEHNRLYWYRQTLGQGPEFLTYFQNEAQLEKSRLLSDRFSAERPKGSFSTLEIQRTEQGDSAMYLCASSLDRRGRRETQYFGPGTRLLVL.

The chain links TRBV5-6 to TRBJ2-7; TRBD1 matches at 8 bases. V was clipped by 5 bases and J by 5 bases; unmatched bases: 6. The CDR3 runs to 13 residues. CDR1 and CDR2 (germline): SGHDT, YYEEEE. CDR3 in amino acids: CASRRSGGDEQYV. The CDR3 DNA follows: TGTGCCAGCAGACGGTCAGGGGGCGACGAGCAGTACGTC.

This rearrangement joins TRBV18 to TRBJ1-1, with TRBD1 identical over 7 bases. Germline CDR1 and CDR2: KGHSH and LQKENI. This CDR3 has 15 residues. The V gene end was trimmed by 3 bases and the J gene end by 1 base; junction bases not matched to a gene: 5. The CDR3 protein is CASSPTTGTNTEAFF. The CDR3 DNA reads as TGTGCCAGCTCACCCACGACAGGGACGAACACTGAAGCTTTCTTT.

The rearrangement links TRBV18 to TRBJ2-7; 7 nucleotides match TRBD2. Looked up from germline, CDR1 is KGHSH and CDR2 is LQKENI. The CDR3 is 13 residues long. The V segment lost 0 bases and the J segment 7 bases; nucleotides outside the gene matches: 3. In DNA, the CDR3 is TGTGCCAGCTCACCACCCGGGGGGAGGGAGCAGTACGTC. Translating gives CASSPPGGREQYV.

The CDR3 DNA sequence: TGTGCCAGCAGCCAGGATCCCCGGGGGACCCAGTACTTC. Its translation: CASSQDPRGTQYF. The V call is TRBV3-1 (or the pseudogene TRBV3-2), the J call TRBJ2-5, with D perhaps matching TRBD2 (5 bases). Trimming shortened V by 3 bases and J by 7 bases, and 12 bases separated the two germline ends. Per the germline V gene, CDR1 is LGHDT and CDR2 is YNNKEL (reference sequence). The CDR3 consists of 13 residues.

V is TRBV27 and J is TRBJ1-4, with TRBD1 matching over 8 bases. The trim removed 4 bases at V and 6 bases at J, leaving 10 bases unmatched. Germline values: CDR1 MNHEY, CDR2 SMNVEV (reference sequence). CDR3 length: 16 residues. The DNA of the CDR3 is TGTGCCAGCAGTTCTTGGACAGGGAAGTTCGATGAAAAACTGTTTTTT. It translates to CASSSWTGKFDEKLFF.

A remark on this clone: One junction end disagrees with the germline gene, perhaps due to a read error. The rearrangement joins TRBV29-1 to TRBJ2-7; TRBD1 agrees at 7 bases. Germline values: CDR1 SQVTM, CDR2 ANQGSEA. The length of the CDR3 is 12 residues. The CDR3 reads CSVEDRDYEQYF. Written as DNA, the CDR3 is TGCAGCGTAGAAGACAGGGACTACGAGCAGTACTTC.

The chain has TRBV5-5 and TRBJ2-5; D is uncertain. The V end was cut by 4 bases, the J end by 5 bases, with 9 bases between. The germline V gene encodes CDR1 SGHKS and CDR2 YYEKEE (reference sequence). The CDR3 is 12 amino acids. The CDR3 sequence is CASSHLRETQYF. As DNA, the CDR3 is TGTGCCAGCAGCCATTTGCGGGAGACCCAGTACTTC.

This clone has a handful of counts. The rearrangement joins TRBV6-5 to TRBJ2-5, with 8 nucleotides matching TRBD1. CDR3 length equals 13 residues. CDR1 and CDR2 from the germline V gene are MNHEY and SVGAGI. Germline trimming cut 5 bases from V and 5 bases from J; bases unmatched to any gene: 4. The CDR3 DNA follows: TGTGCCAGCAGTCCGGGACAGGCGGAGACCCAGTACTTC. Translating it yields CASSPGQAETQYF.

This clone has a single count. The CDR3 reads CASSQGLQGTYEQYV. The CDR3 region has the DNA TGCGCCAGCAGCCAAGGTCTGCAGGGGACCTACGAGCAGTACGTC. The rearrangement links TRBV4-1 to TRBJ2-7; possible D gene TRBD1, 6 bases. Trimming shortened V by 1 base and J by 2 bases, and 12 bases separated the two germline ends. Germline V gene data show CDR1 as MGHRA and CDR2 as YSYEKL. The CDR3 covers 15 residues.

V usage is TRBV19 and J usage is TRBJ1-6; weak D call: TRBD1 (5 bases). Trimming removed 3 bases from V and 7 bases from J, with 10 bases in between. Per germline, CDR1 LNHDA and CDR2 SQIVND (reference sequence). This CDR3 comprises 14 residues. As DNA, the CDR3 is TGTGCCAGTAGTATTGGGACTACCAATTCACCCCTCCACTTT. Its translation: CASSIGTTNSPLHF.

This clone turned up a few times. The rearrangement links TRBV4-1 to TRBJ1-6, with D uncertain. The CDR3 runs 13 residues. Germline V gene lookup returns CDR1 MGHRA and CDR2 YSYEKL. Trimming took 0 bases from V and 14 from J, leaving 11 bases between them. The CDR3 DNA reads as TGCGCCAGCAGCCAAGATCGTCGTGGAGCCCTCCACTTT. This codes for CASSQDRRGALHF.

The rearrangement uses TRBV7-6 and TRBJ2-2; 11 positions match TRBD2. From germline, CDR1 is SGHVS and CDR2 FNYEAQ. The length of the CDR3 is 18 residues. With V trimmed by 5 bases and J by 4 bases, 12 bases remained unmatched. CDR3 sequence (DNA): TGTGCCAGCAGCCAACTAGCGGGGGCCGGCCAGGGCACCGGGGAGCTGTTTTTT. This sequence encodes CASSQLAGAGQGTGELFF.

The rearrangement uses TRBV7-2 and TRBJ2-3; possibly TRBD1 for D (6 bases). CDR3 length: 16 residues. Germline values: CDR1 SGHTA, CDR2 FQGNSA. V was trimmed by 4 bases and J by 1 base, leaving 15 bases between them. The CDR3 DNA sequence: TGTGCCAGCAGCTCCCATTTGGGGGCTGGCACAGATACGCAGTATTTT. It encodes CASSSHLGAGTDTQYF.

The chain has TRBV3-1 (or the pseudogene TRBV3-2) and TRBJ2-1; TRBD1 is a possible D gene (5 bases). V lost 6 bases to trimming and J lost 7 bases, with 16 bases between them. This CDR3 is 14 amino acids long. The germline V gene encodes CDR1 LGHDT and CDR2 YNNKEL (reference sequence). For the CDR3, the DNA is TGTGCCAGCAGGACTCAGGGTCCCGAAAATGAGCAGTTCTTC. Protein product: CASRTQGPENEQFF.